Here is one T cell receptor (beta chain) with its context. Germline V gives CDR1 GTSNPN, CDR2 SVGIG (reference sequence). The CDR3 extends over 12 amino acids. These data are taken from a study of T cell changes during pregnancy in multiple sclerosis. Assay used: immunoSEQ multiplex PCR; TCRdb lists only in-frame clones, some missing. The table has about 30,000 clones, about 90% seen once. The receptor's source is a female donor in good health, enrolled as a control in a pregnancy study. This chain joins TRBV30 and TRBJ2-7; D perhaps matches TRBD1 (6 bases). The sequencing used CD4+ T cells from peripheral blood mononuclear cells, collected in the third trimester of pregnancy. DNA of the CDR3: TGTGGCGGGCAGGGGAGCTCCTACGAGCAGTACTTC. It translates to CGGQGSSYEQYF. The variable domain in full, with the rest retrieved from reference TRBV30 and TRBJ2-7, is SQTIHQWPATLVQPVGSPLSLECTVEGTSNPNLYWYRQAAGRGLQLLFYSVGIGQISSEVPQNLSASRPQDRQFILSSKKLLLSDSGFYLCGGQGSSYEQYFGPGTRLTVT.